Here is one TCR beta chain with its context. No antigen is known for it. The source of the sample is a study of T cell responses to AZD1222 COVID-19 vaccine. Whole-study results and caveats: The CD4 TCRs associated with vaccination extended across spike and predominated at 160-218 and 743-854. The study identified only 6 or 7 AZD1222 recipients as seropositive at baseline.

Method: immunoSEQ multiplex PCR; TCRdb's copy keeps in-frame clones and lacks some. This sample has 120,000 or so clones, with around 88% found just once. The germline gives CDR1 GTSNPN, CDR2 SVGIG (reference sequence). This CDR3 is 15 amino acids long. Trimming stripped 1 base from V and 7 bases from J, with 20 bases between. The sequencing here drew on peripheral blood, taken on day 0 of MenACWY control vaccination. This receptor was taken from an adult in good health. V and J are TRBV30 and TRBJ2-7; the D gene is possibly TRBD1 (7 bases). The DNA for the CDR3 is TGTGCCTGGAGTGCCCCCCCTTCACAGGGGAGGGAGCAGTACTTC. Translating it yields CAWSAPPSQGREQYF.